Here is one T cell receptor (beta chain) with its context. Repertoires were generated with immunoSEQ multiplex PCR, while TCRdb's copy carries only in-frame clones and drops some. The sample shows fewer than 95,000 clones, roughly 91% of them seen only once. This entry is derived from a study of control samples from healthy donors and cancer patients. The receptor's source is a man aged 30 to 39 in good health. The specimen sequenced was blood.

The CDR3 protein is CASSESGRLSYEQYF. In DNA form, the CDR3 reads TGTGCCAGCAGCGAAAGCGGGAGGCTTTCCTACGAGCAGTACTTC. The chain uses TRBV5-4 and TRBJ2-7; 9 bases are shared with TRBD2. CDR3 size: 15 residues. CDR1 and CDR2 (germline): SGHNT, YYREEE (reference sequence). After removal of 4 bases from V and 1 base from J, the junction contained 6 bases not matched to a gene.